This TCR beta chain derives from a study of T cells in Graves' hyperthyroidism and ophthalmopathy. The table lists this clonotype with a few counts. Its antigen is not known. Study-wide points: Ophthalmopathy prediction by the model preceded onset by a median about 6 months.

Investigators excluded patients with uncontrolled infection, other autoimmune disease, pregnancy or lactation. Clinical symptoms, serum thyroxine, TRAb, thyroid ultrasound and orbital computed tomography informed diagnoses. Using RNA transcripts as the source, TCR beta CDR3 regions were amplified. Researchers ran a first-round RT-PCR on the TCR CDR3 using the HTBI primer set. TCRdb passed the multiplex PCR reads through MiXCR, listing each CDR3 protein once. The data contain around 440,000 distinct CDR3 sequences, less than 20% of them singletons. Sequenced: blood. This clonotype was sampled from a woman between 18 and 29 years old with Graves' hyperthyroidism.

In DNA, the CDR3 is TGTGCCAGCAGCCAACTTAGGGGGGGAACTGAAGCTTTCTTT. It is translated as CASSQLRGGTEAFF. The rearrangement joins TRBV14 to TRBJ1-1; perhaps TRBD1 as D (6 bases). Trimming pared 2 bases from V and 5 bases from J, leaving 12 bases between. Germline values: CDR1 SGHDN, CDR2 FVKESK. There are 14 residues in the CDR3.